This T cell receptor (beta chain) was sequenced in a study of blood T cells in healthy people across ages. It was with a sample-barcoded 5' primer and a J-beta primer mix that a second PCR of roughly 6 to 12 cycles was run. TCRdb independently ran MiXCR on the 5' RACE reads; one entry per CDR3 protein. The data contain 750,000 to 950,000 distinct CDR3 sequences, 29% of them seen just once; the ten biggest clones take up approximately 10%. This clonotype was counted ten times or more. The sample was also reused in another study, on T cells of mothers and their children.

This receptor was obtained from a woman between 40 and 55 years old in good health. The sequencing input was blood.

The CDR3 DNA is TGTGCCAGCAGCCAAGTCAGACTAGCGGGGGCTGGTGAGCAGTTCTTC. Translated: CASSQVRLAGAGEQFF. V usage is TRBV3-1 and J usage is TRBJ2-1, with TRBD2 matching over 12 bases. The germline V gene encodes CDR1 LGHDT and CDR2 YNNKEL (reference sequence). The J segment lost 9 bases and the V segment lost 1 base, leaving 7 bases of the junction unmatched. This CDR3 comprises 16 residues.